This section outlines one T cell receptor beta chain sequence together with its context. Trimming stripped 5 bases from V and 5 bases from J, with 10 bases between. The CDR3 has 13 amino acids. Germline V gene data show CDR1 as SGHTA and CDR2 as FQGNSA. This sample was included in a study of identical twins. TCRdb processed the 5' RACE reads anew with MiXCR; each CDR3 protein has one entry. The table includes around 490,000 distinct CDR3 sequences, about 20% detected once. These data were also reused for a study on yellow fever vaccine responses in identical twins.

The J gene is TRBJ1-5, the V gene TRBV7-2, with D possibly being TRBD1 (5 bases). This TCR came from a woman between 18 and 29 years old in good health. Input material: CD4+ T cells sorted from blood. This chain's CDR3 is CASSPGPHQPQHF. As DNA, the CDR3 is TGTGCCAGCAGCCCGGGGCCCCATCAGCCCCAGCATTTT.